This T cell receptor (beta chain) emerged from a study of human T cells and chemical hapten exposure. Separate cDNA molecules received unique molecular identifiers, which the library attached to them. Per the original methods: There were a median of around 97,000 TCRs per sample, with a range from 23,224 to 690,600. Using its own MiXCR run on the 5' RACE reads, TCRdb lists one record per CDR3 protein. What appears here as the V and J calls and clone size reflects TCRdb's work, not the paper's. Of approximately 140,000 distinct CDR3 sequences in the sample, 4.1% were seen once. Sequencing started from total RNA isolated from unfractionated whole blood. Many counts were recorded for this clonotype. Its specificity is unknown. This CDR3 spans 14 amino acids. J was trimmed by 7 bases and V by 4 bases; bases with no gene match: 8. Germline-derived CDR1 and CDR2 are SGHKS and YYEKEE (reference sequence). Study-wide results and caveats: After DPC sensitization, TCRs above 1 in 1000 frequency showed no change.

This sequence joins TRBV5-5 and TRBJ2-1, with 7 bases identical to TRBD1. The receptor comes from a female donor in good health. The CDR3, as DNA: TGTGCCAGCAGCCCAGGGGGTACTAGGAATGAGCAGTTCTTC. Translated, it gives CASSPGGTRNEQFF.